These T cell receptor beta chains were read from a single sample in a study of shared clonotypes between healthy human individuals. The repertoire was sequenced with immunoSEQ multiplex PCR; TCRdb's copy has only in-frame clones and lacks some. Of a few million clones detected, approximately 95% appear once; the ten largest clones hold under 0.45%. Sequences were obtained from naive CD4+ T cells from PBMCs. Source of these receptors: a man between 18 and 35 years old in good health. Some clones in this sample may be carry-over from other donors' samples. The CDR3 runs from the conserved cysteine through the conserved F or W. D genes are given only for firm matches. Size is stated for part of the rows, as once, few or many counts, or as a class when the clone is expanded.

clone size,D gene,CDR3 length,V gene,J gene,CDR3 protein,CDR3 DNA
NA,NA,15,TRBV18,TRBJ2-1,CASSQEPGPVNEQFF,TGTGCCAGCTCACAGGAACCGGGCCCCGTAAATGAGCAGTTCTTC
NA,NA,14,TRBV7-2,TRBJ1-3,CASRRDSSGNTIYF,TGTGCCAGCCGTCGGGACTCCTCTGGAAACACCATATATTTT
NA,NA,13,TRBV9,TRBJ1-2,CASRRGPNYGYTF,TGTGCCAGCCGACGGGGACCTAACTATGGCTACACCTTC
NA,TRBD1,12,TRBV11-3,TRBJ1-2,CATKGGSYGYTF,TGTGCCACCAAAGGGGGCAGCTATGGCTACACCTTC
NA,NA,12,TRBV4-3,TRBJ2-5,CASSLYGETQYF,TGCGCCAGCAGCCTGTATGGGGAGACCCAGTACTTC
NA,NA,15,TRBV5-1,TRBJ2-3,CASSLGLLRTDTQYF,TGCGCCAGCAGCTTGGGACTTCTCCGCACAGATACGCAGTATTTT
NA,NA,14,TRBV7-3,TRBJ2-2,CASSLTANTGELFF,TGTGCCAGCAGCTTAACAGCCAACACCGGGGAGCTGTTTTTT
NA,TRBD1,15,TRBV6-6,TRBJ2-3,CASSPGGQYTDTQYF,TGTGCCAGCAGCCCTGGGGGACAGTACACAGATACGCAGTATTTT
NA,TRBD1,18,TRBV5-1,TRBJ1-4,CASSLEVQGATGGEKLFF,TGCGCCAGCAGCTTGGAGGTGCAGGGGGCTACCGGGGGTGAAAAACTGTTTTTT
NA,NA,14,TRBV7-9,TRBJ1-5,CASSLGISNQPQHF,TGTGCCAGCAGCTTAGGTATTAGCAATCAGCCCCAGCATTTT
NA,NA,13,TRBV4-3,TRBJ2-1,CASSQDGTSGLFF,TGCGCCAGCAGCCAAGATGGGACCAGTGGACTGTTCTTC
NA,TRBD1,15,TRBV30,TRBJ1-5,CAWSVRTGSNQPQHF,TGTGCCTGGAGTGTTAGGACAGGTAGCAATCAGCCCCAGCATTTT
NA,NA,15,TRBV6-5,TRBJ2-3,CASRRGPTSTDTQYF,TGTGCCAGCAGACGCGGACCGACTAGCACAGATACGCAGTATTTT
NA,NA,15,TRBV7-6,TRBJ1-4,CASSFLSSGREKLFF,TGTGCCAGCAGCTTCTTGTCGTCAGGCCGGGAAAAACTGTTTTTT
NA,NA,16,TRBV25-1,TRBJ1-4,CASSLTGSATNEKLFF,TGTGCCAGCAGTCTAACAGGCTCCGCAACTAATGAAAAACTGTTTTTT
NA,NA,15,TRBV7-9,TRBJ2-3,CASSLWTTQTDTQYF,TGTGCCAGCAGCTTGTGGACTACCCAAACAGATACGCAGTATTTT
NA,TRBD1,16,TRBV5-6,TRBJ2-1,CASSLARGRPYNEQFF,TGTGCCAGCAGCTTGGCCAGGGGGCGCCCCTACAATGAGCAGTTCTTC
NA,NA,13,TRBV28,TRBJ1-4,CASGGGSNEKLFF,TGTGCCAGCGGAGGTGGGAGTAATGAAAAACTGTTTTTT
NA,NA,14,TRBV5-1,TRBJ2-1,CASSLGSGNNEQFF,TGCGCCAGCAGCTTGGGCTCAGGGAACAATGAGCAGTTCTTC
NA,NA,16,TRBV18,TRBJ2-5,CASSPLLGTGEETQYF,TGTGCCAGCTCACCACTTTTGGGCACAGGCGAAGAGACCCAGTACTTC
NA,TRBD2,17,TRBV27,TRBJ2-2,CASSLFGLAGRTGELFF,TGTGCCAGCAGTCTCTTTGGACTAGCGGGGCGCACCGGGGAGCTGTTTTTT
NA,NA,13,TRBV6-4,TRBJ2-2,CASSTGSTGELFF,TGTGCCAGCAGTACAGGGAGCACCGGGGAGCTGTTTTTT
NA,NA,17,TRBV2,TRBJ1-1,CASSVFETENMNTEAFF,TGTGCCAGCAGTGTTTTTGAGACAGAGAATATGAACACTGAAGCTTTCTTT
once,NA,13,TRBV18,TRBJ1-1,CASSPTGGTEAFF,TGTGCCAGCTCACCAACGGGAGGGACTGAAGCTTTCTTT
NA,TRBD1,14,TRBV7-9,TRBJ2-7,CASRYDRGDSEQYF,TGTGCCAGCAGATACGACAGGGGGGACAGCGAGCAGTACTTC
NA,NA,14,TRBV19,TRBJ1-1,CASKASGRNTEAFF,TGTGCCAGTAAAGCGAGCGGCCGGAACACTGAAGCTTTCTTT
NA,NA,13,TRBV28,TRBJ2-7,CASSLLAHYEQYF,TGTGCCAGCAGTTTGCTAGCGCACTACGAGCAGTACTTC
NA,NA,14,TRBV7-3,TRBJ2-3,CASSLDGGTDTQYF,TGTGCCAGCAGCTTGGATGGCGGCACAGATACGCAGTATTTT
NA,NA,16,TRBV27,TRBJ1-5,CASRPRAAGSNQPQHF,TGTGCCAGCAGACCTCGGGCGGCAGGGTCCAATCAGCCCCAGCATTTT
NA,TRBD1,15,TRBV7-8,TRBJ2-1,CASSLGQGRHNEQFF,TGTGCCAGCAGCTTAGGACAGGGGAGGCACAATGAGCAGTTCTTC
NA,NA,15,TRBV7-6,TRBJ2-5,CASTSYGGVMETQYF,TGTGCCAGCACCTCTTATGGGGGAGTTATGGAGACCCAGTACTTC
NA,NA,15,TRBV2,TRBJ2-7,CVGSRVGTGPYEQYF,TGTGTCGGATCGAGGGTCGGGACGGGGCCCTACGAGCAGTACTTC
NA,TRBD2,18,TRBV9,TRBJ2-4,CASSVSLGDGGSKNIQYF,TGTGCCAGCAGCGTAAGTCTAGGCGACGGCGGGAGTAAAAACATTCAGTACTTC
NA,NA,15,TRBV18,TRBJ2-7,CASSPQRAVHYEQYF,TGTGCCAGCTCACCACAACGGGCCGTACACTACGAGCAGTACTTC
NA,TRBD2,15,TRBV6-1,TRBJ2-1,CASRLAGGIYNEQFF,TGTGCCAGCAGGCTAGCGGGAGGTATATACAATGAGCAGTTCTTC
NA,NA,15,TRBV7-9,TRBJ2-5,CASSFQASAEETQYF,TGTGCCAGCAGCTTTCAGGCTAGCGCGGAAGAGACCCAGTACTTC
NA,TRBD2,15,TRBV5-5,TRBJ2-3,CASSLQLASTDTQYF,TGTGCCAGCAGCTTGCAACTAGCGAGCACAGATACGCAGTATTTT
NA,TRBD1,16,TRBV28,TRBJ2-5,CASSQMTGVMLETQYF,TGTGCCAGCAGTCAGATGACAGGGGTTATGCTTGAGACCCAGTACTTC
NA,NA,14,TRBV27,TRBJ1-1,CASSPRLRGTEAFF,TGTGCCAGCAGTCCTCGCCTTCGGGGCACTGAAGCTTTCTTT
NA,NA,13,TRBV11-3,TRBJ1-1,CASSSDPNTEAFF,TGTGCCAGCAGCTCCGATCCGAACACTGAAGCTTTCTTT
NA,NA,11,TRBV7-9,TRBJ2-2,CASSSGRGLFF,TGTGCCAGCAGCTCTGGAAGGGGGCTGTTTTTT
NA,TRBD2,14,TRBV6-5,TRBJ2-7,CASSYQVGGPEQYF,TGTGCCAGCAGTTACCAGGTGGGAGGGCCGGAGCAGTACTTC
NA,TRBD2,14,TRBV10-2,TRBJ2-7,CASSDSGGNYEQYF,TGCGCCAGCAGTGACTCGGGGGGGAACTACGAGCAGTACTTC
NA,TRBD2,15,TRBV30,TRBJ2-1,CAWSALAGVLDEQFF,TGTGCCTGGAGTGCCCTAGCGGGAGTATTGGATGAGCAGTTCTTC
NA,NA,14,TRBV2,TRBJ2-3,CASSDSWSTDTQYF,TGTGCCAGCAGTGATAGTTGGTCCACAGATACGCAGTATTTT
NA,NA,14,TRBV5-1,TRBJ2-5,CASSLGGAQETQYF,TGCGCCAGCAGCTTAGGCGGGGCTCAAGAGACCCAGTACTTC
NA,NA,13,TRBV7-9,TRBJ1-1,CASSYDGNTEAFF,TGTGCCAGCAGCTACGACGGCAACACTGAAGCTTTCTTT
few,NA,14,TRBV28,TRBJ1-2,CASSLIGRNYGYTF,TGTGCCAGCAGTTTAATCGGCAGAAACTATGGCTACACCTTC
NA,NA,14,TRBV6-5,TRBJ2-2,CASRSYLNTGELFF,TGTGCCAGCAGGTCCTACCTGAACACCGGGGAGCTGTTTTTT
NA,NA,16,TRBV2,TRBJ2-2,CASSGDRSLRTGELFF,TGTGCCAGCAGTGGAGACAGGTCCCTGAGAACCGGGGAGCTGTTTTTT
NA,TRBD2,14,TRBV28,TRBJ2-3,CASTPSGGTDTQYF,TGTGCCAGCACTCCTAGCGGGGGTACAGATACGCAGTATTTT
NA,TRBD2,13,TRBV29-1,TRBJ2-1,CSVFSGGYNEQFF,TGCAGCGTCTTCTCGGGGGGATACAATGAGCAGTTCTTC